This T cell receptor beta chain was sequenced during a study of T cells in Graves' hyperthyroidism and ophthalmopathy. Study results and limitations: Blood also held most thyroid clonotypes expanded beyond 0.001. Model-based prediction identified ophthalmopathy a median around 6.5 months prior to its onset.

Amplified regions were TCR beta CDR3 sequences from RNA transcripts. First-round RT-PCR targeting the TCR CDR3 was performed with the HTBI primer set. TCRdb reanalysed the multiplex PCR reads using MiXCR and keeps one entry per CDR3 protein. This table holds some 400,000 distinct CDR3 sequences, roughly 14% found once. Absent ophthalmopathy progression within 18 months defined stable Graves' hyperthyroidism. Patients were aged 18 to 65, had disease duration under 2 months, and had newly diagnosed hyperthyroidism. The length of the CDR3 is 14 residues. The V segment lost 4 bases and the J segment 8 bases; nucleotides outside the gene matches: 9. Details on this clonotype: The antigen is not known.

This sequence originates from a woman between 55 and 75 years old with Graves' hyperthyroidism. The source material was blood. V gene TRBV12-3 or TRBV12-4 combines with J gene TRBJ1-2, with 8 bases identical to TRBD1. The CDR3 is CASSYPDRAQGYTF. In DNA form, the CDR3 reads TGTGCCAGCAGTTATCCGGACAGGGCGCAGGGCTACACCTTC.